The clone carrying this T cell receptor beta chain was counted only a few times. This sample was included in a study of blood T cell repertoires in COVID-19. Whole-study context: Researchers got acute and convalescent COVID-19 samples from the United States, Italy and Spain. Nucleic acid was either cDNA or gDNA, and it came from T cells, B-cell-depleted T cells, or PBMCs.

In the authors' workflow: Reference gene primer amplification in the assay estimated nucleated cell counts. Sequencing was performed with immunoSEQ multiplex PCR; in TCRdb, only in-frame clones are kept and a portion is missing. V, J and clone size were drawn from that table, and D and trimming were deduced from the DNA. The sample holds roughly 99,000 clones, 85% to 95% seen once. CDR3 length: 16 residues. CDR1 KGHSH and CDR2 LQKENI come from the germline V gene. V shed 4 bases and J shed 2 bases, with 16 bases lying between them. The sample comprised peripheral blood. This chain connects TRBV18 to TRBJ2-3; tentatively, D is TRBD2 (6 bases). This receptor was taken from a woman between 25 and 40 years old with acute or convalescent COVID-19. This chain's CDR3 is CASSRPWRGDTDTQYF. CDR3 coding DNA: TGTGCCAGCTCACGACCGTGGAGGGGTGACACAGATACGCAGTATTTT. The full variable domain, completed using reference TRBV18 and TRBJ2-3, is NAGVMQNPRHLVRRRGQEARLRCSPMKGHSHVYWYRQLPEEGLKFMVYLQKENIIDESGMPKERFSAEFPKEGPSILRIQQVVRGDSAAYFCASSRPWRGDTDTQYFGPGTRLTVL.